The 27 T cell receptor beta chains in this list originate from one sample, sequenced in a study of T cells after yellow fever vaccination. TCRdb reprocessed the 5' RACE reads with MiXCR, giving one entry per CDR3 protein. The sample contains roughly 150,000 distinct CDR3 sequences, approximately 6.7% of which appear only once. The sample here was CD4+ T cells sorted from PBMCs, taken less than 6 days after the first yellow fever vaccination. The source of these receptors is a man aged 18 to 29 who received the YFV17D yellow fever vaccine.

This clonotype was found many times. This rearrangement joins TRBV5-4 to TRBJ2-3; 9 bases line up with TRBD2. The CDR3 spans 17 residues. V was clipped by 0 bases and J by 7 bases; unmatched bases: 12. Germline V gives CDR1 SGHNT, CDR2 YYREEE (reference sequence). The DNA for the CDR3 is TGTGCCAGCAGCTTGGATGGCGGGGGGGCCATCTGGAATACGCAGTATTTT. Its translation is CASSLDGGGAIWNTQYF.

This clonotype was found a few times. The chain carries TRBV5-4 and TRBJ1-1, with D unclear. V was cut by 0 bases and J by 10 bases, with 16 bases left in between. Germline V gene data show CDR1 as SGHNT and CDR2 as YYREEE (reference sequence). The length of the CDR3 is 14 residues. The chain's CDR3 is CASSLVSTPTPAFF. The CDR3 DNA reads TGTGCCAGCAGCTTGGTGTCCACACCAACCCCAGCTTTCTTT. Full variable domain (missing parts from reference TRBV5-4 and TRBJ1-1): ETGVTQSPTHLIKTRGQQVTLRCSSQSGHNTVSWYQQALGQGPQFIFQYYREEENGRGNFPPRFSGLQFPNYSSELNVNALELDDSALYLCASSLVSTPTPAFFGQGTRLTVV.

There are many counts of this clonotype. The genes are TRBV28 and TRBJ1-4; D is ambiguous. This CDR3 region has 15 residues. V was clipped by 3 bases and J by 0 bases, with 8 bases between them. The germline V gene has CDR1 MDHEN and CDR2 SYDVKM. This chain's CDR3 is CASSFASATNEKLFF. The CDR3 DNA sequence: TGTGCCAGCAGTTTCGCGAGTGCAACTAATGAAAAACTGTTTTTT.

The V call is TRBV12-3 or TRBV12-4, the J call TRBJ1-1; D gene ambiguous. The CDR3 runs 14 residues. V was cut by 7 bases and J by 4 bases, with 16 bases left in between. The CDR3 DNA is TGTGCCAGCACCTCATTTACAAGGGTCACTGAAGCTTTCTTT. Translated: CASTSFTRVTEAFF.

This rearrangement joins TRBV4-1 to TRBJ1-4; the D is unclear. Germline CDR1 and CDR2: MGHRA and YSYEKL. The CDR3 totals 17 residues. V was clipped by 0 bases and J by 7 bases, with 18 bases between them. DNA of the CDR3: TGCGCCAGCAGCCAAGAGACCCGGACGAGTTACAGTGAAAAACTGTTTTTT. Translated: CASSQETRTSYSEKLFF.

The table lists this clonotype with many counts. V is TRBV5-1 and J is TRBJ2-4; TRBD1 aligns across 7 bases. CDR1 is SGHRS, CDR2 YFSETQ, per germline. The trim removed 2 bases at V and 4 bases at J, leaving 3 bases unmatched. The CDR3 consists of 14 residues. For the CDR3, the DNA is TGCGCCAGCAGCTTCGGGGACAGTAAAAACATTCAGTACTTC. Translating it yields CASSFGDSKNIQYF.

The rearrangement links TRBV20-1 to TRBJ1-5; 7 nucleotides match TRBD1. Germline V CDR1 and CDR2: DFQATT, SNEGSKA (reference sequence). V lost 0 bases, J lost 10 bases, and 12 bases stayed unmatched. The CDR3 is 15 amino acids. Here the CDR3 reads CSARESGRGVSPQHF. Here the CDR3 DNA reads TGCAGTGCTAGAGAAAGTGGCAGGGGGGTATCCCCCCAGCATTTT.

The genes are TRBV6-2 or TRBV6-3 and TRBJ2-2; D is possibly TRBD1 (5 bases). Germline V gene lookup returns CDR1 MNHEY and CDR2 SVGEGT. This CDR3 contains 15 residues. Trimming removed 6 bases from V and 4 bases from J, with 15 bases in between. Written as DNA, the CDR3 is TGTGCCAGCAGCCCTCAGGGCAGGACCACCGGGGAGCTGTTTTTT. Protein product: CASSPQGRTTGELFF.

This clonotype came up many times. V is TRBV27 and J is TRBJ1-1; D remains ambiguous. Germline values: CDR1 MNHEY, CDR2 SMNVEV (reference sequence). This CDR3 contains 13 residues. Trimming cost V 2 bases and J 1 base, with 5 bases left between them. The DNA of the CDR3 is TGTGCCAGCAGTTTAATGGCGAACACTGAAGCTTTCTTT. Amino acids: CASSLMANTEAFF.

This clonotype was observed a few times. This chain connects TRBV25-1 to TRBJ2-3, with D uncertain. Trimming shortened V by 4 bases and J by 0 bases, and 17 bases separated the two germline ends. The CDR3 covers 17 residues. The germline CDR1 and CDR2 sequences are MGHDK and SYGVNS. CDR3 nucleotides: TGTGCCAGCAGTGCGAAGTCGTGGACCCCTAGCACAGATACGCAGTATTTT. Amino acids: CASSAKSWTPSTDTQYF.

This clonotype was counted between two and nine times. The chain couples TRBV19 to TRBJ2-1; D gene ambiguous. Germline lookup yields CDR1 LNHDA and CDR2 SQIVND (reference sequence). Trimming took 7 bases from V and 9 from J, leaving 22 bases between them. This CDR3 region has 15 residues. In DNA, the CDR3 is TGTGCCAGTAATAGGGCAGGTGCTAGAGGTGGTGAGCAGTTCTTC. Translating it yields CASNRAGARGGEQFF.

The chain uses TRBV27 and TRBJ1-1; D not certain. V was cut by 5 bases and J by 3 bases, with 13 bases left in between. There are 14 residues in the CDR3. Germline CDR1 reads MNHEY; CDR2 reads SMNVEV (reference sequence). The CDR3 nucleotides read TGTGCCAGCAGTGCCTATCGCAGCTACACTGAAGCTTTCTTT. It codes for CASSAYRSYTEAFF.

The sample holds a few counts of this clonotype. The V gene is TRBV6-1, the J gene TRBJ2-1, with 9 positions matching TRBD2. This CDR3 has 16 amino acids. Germline V gives CDR1 MNHNS, CDR2 SASEGT. Trimming cost V 7 bases and J 1 base; bases outside gene matches: 8. CDR3 region: CASTPSSGGSYNEQFF. Here the CDR3 DNA reads TGTGCCAGCACCCCCTCAAGCGGGGGGTCCTACAATGAGCAGTTCTTC.

This clonotype was counted at least ten times. V usage is TRBV5-5 and J usage is TRBJ2-2; D unresolved. The ends were cut back, 2 bases at V and 2 bases at J, with 16 bases in the middle. The CDR3 extends over 17 amino acids. CDR1 is SGHKS and CDR2 is YYEKEE in the germline V gene (reference sequence). The CDR3 spells CASSFGVGARNTGELFF. In DNA form, the CDR3 reads TGTGCCAGCAGCTTTGGGGTGGGCGCCCGAAACACCGGGGAGCTGTTTTTT.

This clonotype appeared many times. The chain combines TRBV27 with TRBJ2-2, with D perhaps TRBD1 or TRBD2 (6 bases each). Deletions cut 0 bases from V and 4 bases from J, with 18 bases between. This CDR3 is 18 amino acids long. In germline, CDR1 is MNHEY, CDR2 SMNVEV (reference sequence). The CDR3 reads CASSLSVRGSAGTGELFF. DNA for the CDR3: TGTGCCAGCAGTTTATCGGTTAGGGGGTCAGCGGGCACCGGGGAGCTGTTTTTT.

This clonotype has a count of ten or more. This CDR3 is CASSTGFNQPQHF. CDR3 DNA sequence: TGTGCCAGCAGTACCGGGTTCAATCAGCCCCAGCATTTT. The chain employs TRBV12-3 or TRBV12-4 and TRBJ1-5; D remains ambiguous. Trimming took off 5 bases at V and 3 bases at J, with 8 bases between the two ends. This CDR3 region has 13 residues.

There are many counts of this clonotype. The rearrangement links TRBV5-1 to TRBJ2-1; TRBD1 matches at 10 bases. The CDR3 extends over 14 amino acids. V gave up 4 bases and J gave up 2 bases; unmatched junction bases: 0. Germline values: CDR1 SGHRS, CDR2 YFSETQ. The DNA of the CDR3 is TGCGCCAGCAGCGGACAGGGGGCCTACAATGAGCAGTTCTTC. Translation: CASSGQGAYNEQFF. Full variable domain (rest looked up from reference TRBV5-1 and TRBJ2-1): KAGVTQTPRYLIKTRGQQVTLSCSPISGHRSVSWYQQTPGQGLQFLFEYFSETQRNKGNFPGRFSGRQFSNSRSEMNVSTLELGDSALYLCASSGQGAYNEQFFGPGTRLTVL.

The rearrangement joins TRBV2 to TRBJ1-5; a weak D match, TRBD1 (5 bases). Germline lookup yields CDR1 SNHLY and CDR2 FYNNEI. The CDR3 contains 13 residues. The CDR3 is CTFSVAGDQPQHF. The CDR3 nucleotides are TGTACCTTCAGTGTTGCGGGGGATCAGCCCCAGCATTTT.

This clonotype was observed many times. The rearrangement links TRBV7-2 to TRBJ1-1, with no clear D. The germline V gene encodes CDR1 SGHTA and CDR2 FQGNSA. Trimming cost V 3 bases and J 6 bases, with 17 bases left between them. There are 15 residues in the CDR3. The chain's CDR3 is CASSFREVSGPEAFF. In DNA form, the CDR3 reads TGTGCCAGCAGCTTCCGCGAGGTCTCGGGTCCTGAAGCTTTCTTT.

The chain joins TRBV7-9 to TRBJ1-3; no reliable D call. V dropped 5 bases and J dropped 4 bases, with 9 bases sitting between them. This CDR3 has 13 residues. Germline CDR1 reads SEHNR; CDR2 reads FQNEAQ (reference sequence). The CDR3 reads CASSATRGNTIYF. CDR3 DNA sequence: TGTGCCAGCAGCGCAACACGGGGAAACACCATATATTTT.

This chain connects TRBV29-1 to TRBJ1-2, with D tentatively TRBD1 (6 bases). The CDR3 runs to 13 residues. Germline V CDR1 and CDR2: SQVTM, ANQGSEA. The CDR3 coding sequence is TGCGGCCTAGGTGAGGGGGACACCTATGGCTACACCTTC. The encoded protein is CGLGEGDTYGYTF.

There are many counts of this clonotype. The CDR3, as DNA: TGTGCCACACAACCTACAGGGGCCGGGAACACTGAAGCTTTCTTT. The encoded protein is CATQPTGAGNTEAFF. The V and J genes are TRBV24-1 and TRBJ1-1, with TRBD1 matching 7 bases. With V trimmed by 10 bases and J by 1 base, 11 bases remained unmatched. The germline gives CDR1 KGHDR, CDR2 SFDVKD. This CDR3 contains 15 residues.

This clonotype came up a few times. J is TRBJ2-3 and V is TRBV5-1, with 7 bases matching TRBD1. The V segment lost 0 bases and the J segment 3 bases; nucleotides outside the gene matches: 7. The germline V gene encodes CDR1 SGHRS and CDR2 YFSETQ. The CDR3 consists of 16 residues. Here the CDR3 DNA reads TGCGCCAGCAGCTTGGGAGTGGGACAGCCTACAGATACGCAGTATTTT. It specifies CASSLGVGQPTDTQYF. The variable domain in full, with the rest retrieved from reference TRBV5-1 and TRBJ2-3, is KAGVTQTPRYLIKTRGQQVTLSCSPISGHRSVSWYQQTPGQGLQFLFEYFSETQRNKGNFPGRFSGRQFSNSRSEMNVSTLELGDSALYLCASSLGVGQPTDTQYFGPGTRLTVL.

This clonotype was seen more than once but under ten times. The CDR3 DNA follows: TGTGCCAGCAGCCCGAGAACGTTCAGCGGGCGGATCATGAACACTGAAGCTTTCTTT. It codes for CASSPRTFSGRIMNTEAFF. The chain is built from TRBV4-2 and TRBJ1-1; D not certain. CDR3 size: 19 residues. Germline CDR1 reads LGHNA; CDR2 reads YNFKEQ. V was trimmed by 4 bases and J by 0 bases, leaving 24 bases between them.

The chain is built from TRBV7-6 and TRBJ2-5; D unclear. Germline loops: CDR1 SGHVS, CDR2 FNYEAQ. V lost 7 bases, J lost 2 bases, and 11 bases lay in between. The CDR3 contains 13 residues. The CDR3 spells CASTFRQQETQYF. The CDR3 nucleotides are TGTGCCAGCACGTTCAGGCAACAAGAGACCCAGTACTTC.

The V gene is TRBV24-1, the J gene TRBJ1-2, with D tentatively TRBD1 (5 bases). The CDR3 length is 18 residues. Germline loops: CDR1 KGHDR, CDR2 SFDVKD. The V gene lost 3 bases and the J gene lost 0 bases, with 19 bases spanning the gap. CDR3 protein: CATSDPSVPRGANYGYTF. In DNA form, the CDR3 reads TGTGCCACCAGTGATCCCTCCGTACCACGGGGGGCTAACTATGGCTACACCTTC.

The chain couples TRBV10-3 to TRBJ1-5; D ambiguous. The CDR3 spans 8 residues. V was shortened by 11 bases and J by 8 bases, with 4 bases between the two germline ends. Germline values: CDR1 ENHRY, CDR2 SYGVKD. The chain's CDR3 is CAPKPQHF. For the CDR3, the DNA is TGTGCCCCGAAGCCCCAGCATTTT.